This T cell receptor (beta chain) was profiled in a study of cytomegalovirus exposure and HLA in healthy donors. Study background: HLA-typed donors contributed around 85 million unique TCRs, which were held in an early data release.

Vbeta (60) and Jbeta (13) primers were used in the PCR. Produced via immunoSEQ multiplex PCR; TCRdb's table is partial and in-frame only. The repertoire holds about 130,000 clones, with approximately 78% as singletons. Notes on the study in general: Across donors, sequencing depth was assumed by presence/absence analyses to be roughly uniform. A highly shared variant cluster was judged a likely technical artifact. Within a later analysis, the majority of CMV-associated TCR beta chains appeared HLA-restricted.

As concerns this clone: What it recognizes is unknown.

The CDR3 runs 14 residues. Germline V gene lookup returns CDR1 LNHDA and CDR2 SQIVND (reference sequence). The ends were cut back, 5 bases at V and 4 bases at J, with 9 bases in the middle. The receptor comes from a young man in good health and CMV-seropositive. Specimen: PBMCs. The genes are TRBV19 and TRBJ2-6; no reliable D call. Written as DNA, the CDR3 is TGTGCCAGTAGTCCCTCCTCGGGGGCCAACGTCCTGACTTTC. Its translation is CASSPSSGANVLTF.